A selection of T cell receptor beta chains follows, all from one sample in a study of cytomegalovirus exposure and HLA in healthy donors. Assay: immunoSEQ multiplex PCR; the TCRdb copy retains only in-frame clones and omits some. Here the sample spans 150,000 to 200,000 clones, 81% being singletons. What was sequenced was PBMCs. These receptors were taken from a woman in her late teens or twenties in good health and CMV-seronegative. The CDR3 runs from the conserved cysteine through the conserved F or W. A D gene is named only where the DNA matches it firmly. A clone size is listed for some rows: how often the clone was seen (once, few, many), or a class if it is expanded.

CDR3	DNA	size	V	J	D
CATYSGFGGYTF	TGTGCCACCTATTCAGGGTTTGGTGGCTACACCTTC	.	TRBV6-1	TRBJ1-2	.
CASSLDRGAMADTQYF	TGCGCCAGCAGCTTGGATCGTGGGGCGATGGCAGATACGCAGTATTTT	.	TRBV5-1	TRBJ2-3	.
CASSGGAGYGYTF	TGTGCCAGCAGCGGGGGCGCCGGCTATGGCTACACCTTC	once	TRBV11-2	TRBJ1-2	.
CASSYSLYPNTGELFF	TGTGCCAGCAGTTACTCGCTATACCCGAACACCGGGGAGCTGTTTTTT	.	TRBV6-5	TRBJ2-2	.
CASSVTGSNQPQHF	TGTGCCAGTAGTGTCACAGGTAGCAATCAGCCCCAGCATTTT	few	TRBV19	TRBJ1-5	.
CASRQGNYEQYF	TGTGCCAGCAGACAGGGGAACTACGAGCAGTACTTC	.	TRBV28	TRBJ2-7	TRBD1
CASSIQGLNTEAFF	TGTGCCAGCAGCATACAGGGGTTGAACACTGAAGCTTTCTTT	.	TRBV5-4	TRBJ1-1	TRBD1
CASSTKTGNYGYTF	TGTGCCAGCAGTACAAAGACAGGGAACTATGGCTACACCTTC	.	TRBV28	TRBJ1-2	TRBD1
CASSSRDRESDTQYF	TGTGCCAGCAGCTCACGGGACAGGGAGTCAGATACGCAGTATTTT	.	TRBV9	TRBJ2-3	TRBD1
CAWSVQFSNQPQHF	TGTGCCTGGAGTGTACAGTTTAGCAATCAGCCCCAGCATTTT	.	TRBV30	TRBJ1-5	.
CASSQERGGEKLFF	TGCGCCAGCAGCCAAGAGCGGGGTGGTGAAAAACTGTTTTTT	.	TRBV4-1	TRBJ1-4	.
CASSFRGYNEQFF	TGTGCCAGCAGCTTCAGGGGCTACAATGAGCAGTTCTTC	.	TRBV7-2	TRBJ2-1	.
CASSLQGSGANVLTF	TGCGCCAGCAGCTTACAGGGCTCTGGGGCCAACGTCCTGACTTTC	.	TRBV5-1	TRBJ2-6	.
CASSLIPQGAGETQYF	TGTGCCAGCAGCTTAATACCACAGGGGGCGGGAGAGACCCAGTACTTC	.	TRBV7-3	TRBJ2-5	TRBD1
CASSQEGSGDNEQFF	TGCGCCAGCAGCCAAGAGGGAAGCGGGGACAATGAGCAGTTCTTC	.	TRBV4-1	TRBJ2-1	TRBD2
CASSASGAGGSYEQYF	TGCGCCAGCAGCGCCTCGGGCGCCGGGGGCTCCTACGAGCAGTACTTC	.	TRBV5-1	TRBJ2-7	.
CASSLIYLQETQYF	TGTGCCAGCAGCTTAATCTACTTACAAGAGACCCAGTACTTC	.	TRBV11-2	TRBJ2-5	.
CASSPRQGPNEKLFF	TGTGCCAGCAGTCCTCGCCAGGGTCCTAATGAAAAACTGTTTTTT	.	TRBV6-6	TRBJ1-4	.
CATSRWGTGGDEQYF	TGTGCCACCAGCAGATGGGGAACAGGGGGGGACGAGCAGTACTTC	.	TRBV15	TRBJ2-7	.
CASITRDRGSVGYTF	TGCGCCAGCATAACCAGGGACAGGGGAAGTGTTGGCTACACCTTC	.	TRBV10-1	TRBJ1-2	TRBD1
CASSPGLAGGTDTQYF	TGTGCCAGCAGCCCCGGACTAGCGGGGGGCACAGATACGCAGTATTTT	.	TRBV11-2	TRBJ2-3	TRBD2
CASSPSWVYNEQFF	TGTGCCAGCAGCCCTAGTTGGGTATACAATGAGCAGTTCTTC	.	TRBV2	TRBJ2-1	.
CSSSRLEPYEQYF	TGTTCCAGCAGCCGGCTAGAACCCTACGAGCAGTACTTC	few	TRBV7-9	TRBJ2-7	.
CASSQDDSGTSPTGELFF	TGTGCCAGCAGCCAAGATGACTCGGGGACTAGCCCCACCGGGGAGCTGTTTTTT	.	TRBV7-9	TRBJ2-2	TRBD2
CASKSTDTQYF	TGTGCCAGCAAATCTACGGATACGCAGTATTTT	.	TRBV7-9	TRBJ2-3	.
CASSDAGTGGNYGYTF	TGCGCCAGCAGCGACGCCGGGACAGGGGGCAACTATGGCTACACCTTC	.	TRBV5-1	TRBJ1-2	TRBD1
CASSHGTGDTYEQYF	TGTGCCAGCAGCCACGGGACAGGGGACACCTACGAGCAGTACTTC	.	TRBV5-6	TRBJ2-7	TRBD1
CASSLAQAARDEQYF	TGCGCCAGCAGCTTGGCACAGGCAGCGAGAGACGAGCAGTACTTC	.	TRBV5-1	TRBJ2-7	.
CASSRQLLAGVGTGELFF	TGCGCCAGCAGCCGCCAACTACTAGCGGGAGTAGGCACCGGGGAGCTGTTTTTT	.	TRBV4-1	TRBJ2-2	TRBD2
CASSRQGQLETQYF	TGTGCCAGCAGCCGGCAGGGGCAATTAGAGACCCAGTACTTC	few	TRBV5-5	TRBJ2-5	.
CATPSSGGYTF	TGTGCCACCCCCTCGAGCGGCGGCTACACCTTC	.	TRBV6-1	TRBJ1-2	.
CASSSMTQGSYNEQFF	TGTGCCAGCAGTTCTATGACGCAGGGCTCCTACAATGAGCAGTTCTTC	few	TRBV28	TRBJ2-1	.
CASSEVVGGMSYGYTF	TGTGCCAGCAGCGAAGTAGTCGGCGGGATGTCCTATGGCTACACCTTC	.	TRBV2	TRBJ1-2	.
CASSWGDRNSGNTIYF	TGCGCCAGCAGCTGGGGGGACCGTAACTCTGGAAACACCATATATTTT	.	TRBV5-1	TRBJ1-3	.
CASSARTENYEQYF	TGTGCCAGCAGCGCCCGGACAGAAAACTACGAGCAGTACTTC	.	TRBV13	TRBJ2-7	.
CAWSGGGGYTF	TGTGCCTGGAGTGGGGGAGGTGGCTACACCTTC	.	TRBV30	TRBJ1-2	.
CASSEGLPGIGVSPLHF	TGTGCCAGCAGTGAGGGTCTACCAGGGATTGGCGTCTCACCCCTCCACTTT	.	TRBV6-1	TRBJ1-6	.
CAWSVSRIMVMNTEAFF	TGTGCCTGGAGTGTAAGTAGAATTATGGTTATGAACACTGAAGCTTTCTTT	.	TRBV30	TRBJ1-1	.
CASSRGTEVFYGYTF	TGCGCCAGCAGCCGCGGGACAGAAGTCTTCTATGGCTACACCTTC	.	TRBV5-1	TRBJ1-2	TRBD1
CASRRDYRSTDTQYF	TGTGCCAGCAGACGGGACTACCGAAGCACAGATACGCAGTATTTT	.	TRBV5-6	TRBJ2-3	TRBD2
CASSDSGSGANKETQYF	TGTGCCAGCAGTGATTCGGGTAGCGGGGCCAACAAAGAGACCCAGTACTTC	.	TRBV25-1	TRBJ2-5	TRBD2
CASSLGWGSGGEAFF	TGTGCCAGCAGCTTGGGTTGGGGTAGCGGAGGTGAAGCTTTCTTT	.	TRBV5-4	TRBJ1-1	.
CASSLKGGFGLVDEQYF	TGTGCCAGCAGCTTAAAGGGGGGGTTTGGGTTAGTTGACGAGCAGTACTTC	few	TRBV7-8	TRBJ2-7	.
CASSPRTGDNEQFF	TGTGCCAGCTCACCAAGGACAGGGGACAATGAGCAGTTCTTC	.	TRBV18	TRBJ2-1	TRBD1
CASSQRGEAGRKYYGYTF	TGTGCCAGCAGCCAAAGGGGCGAGGCAGGCAGAAAATACTATGGCTACACCTTC	.	TRBV14	TRBJ1-2	.
CASSLLSFSPAGGYNEQFF	TGCGCCAGCAGCCTCCTGTCCTTTAGCCCAGCGGGAGGGTACAATGAGCAGTTCTTC	.	TRBV5-1	TRBJ2-1	TRBD2
CASRAGGWDNSPLHF	TGTGCCAGCAGAGCAGGGGGATGGGATAATTCACCCCTCCACTTT	once	TRBV5-8	TRBJ1-6	TRBD1
CASSQNLVRDRSWVHGYTF	TGTGCCAGCAGCCAAAACCTGGTGCGGGACAGGAGCTGGGTTCATGGCTACACCTTC	once	TRBV28	TRBJ1-2	TRBD1
CASSESGIGRAETQYF	TGCGCCAGCAGTGAGTCGGGCATAGGGAGGGCCGAGACCCAGTACTTC	.	TRBV10-1	TRBJ2-5	TRBD2
CASSPRGSTDTQYF	TGTGCCAGCAGCCCCAGGGGAAGCACAGATACGCAGTATTTT	.	TRBV6-1	TRBJ2-3	.